This T cell receptor beta chain came from a study of cytomegalovirus exposure and HLA in healthy donors. Study-wide background: Falling in the Caucasian-associated ancestry cluster were about 82% of a few hundred genotyped donors.

This CDR3 has 15 amino acids. The germline V and J ends were trimmed by 6 bases and 7 bases, with 22 bases remaining between them. Germline V gene lookup returns CDR1 SGHKS and CDR2 YYEKEE (reference sequence). The study ran its PCR with 60 Vbeta and 13 Jbeta primers. TCRdb's copy holds only in-frame clones and misses some; the assay was immunoSEQ multiplex PCR. The sample gives under 200,000 clones, over 70% of which show up once; about 2.9% is in the top ten. This clone turned up a few times. This clonotype was sampled from a female donor in good health and CMV-seronegative. This rearrangement joins TRBV5-5 to TRBJ1-2, with D perhaps matching TRBD1 (5 bases). The specimen was PBMCs. CDR3 in DNA: TGTGCCAGCACTCAAAGCGCATCAGGGTTAGGTGGCTACACCTTC. It translates to CASTQSASGLGGYTF.